The 10 T cell receptor beta chains given below trace back to one sample, sequenced in a study of response to subunit inactivated influenza vaccine. TCRdb passed the RT-PCR reads through MiXCR, listing each CDR3 protein once. The sample records 450,000 to 500,000 distinct CDR3 sequences, about a tenth being singletons. This specimen was PBMCs from blood, taken 40 to 50 days after vaccination. These receptor sequences come from a man aged 50 to 60 who received an inactivated influenza vaccine.

This clonotype has more than one count but fewer than ten. The chain uses TRBV9 and TRBJ1-5; D gene unclear. The germline V and J ends were trimmed by 5 bases and 1 base, with 10 bases remaining between them. This CDR3 is 14 amino acids long. CDR1 and CDR2 from the germline V gene are SGDLS and YYNGEE. CDR3 sequence: CASSEGPSNQPQHF. In DNA, the CDR3 is TGTGCCAGCAGTGAAGGGCCAAGCAATCAGCCCCAGCATTTT. The variable domain in full, with the rest retrieved from reference TRBV9 and TRBJ1-5, is DSGVTQTPKHLITATGQRVTLRCSPRSGDLSVYWYQQSLDQGLQFLIQYYNGEERAKGNILERFSAQQFPDLHSELNLSSLELGDSALYFCASSEGPSNQPQHFGDGTRLSIL.

V and J are TRBV5-1 and TRBJ2-2, with 7 bases identical to TRBD1. Losses at the gene ends were 0 bases for V and 0 bases for J; bases not matched to a gene: 8. Germline assignment: CDR1 SGHRS and CDR2 YFSETQ. The CDR3 totals 18 residues. This CDR3 reads CASSLVYRTGANTGELFF. The CDR3 DNA sequence: TGCGCCAGCAGCTTGGTTTATAGAACAGGGGCGAACACCGGGGAGCTGTTTTTT.

The chain couples TRBV5-1 to TRBJ2-3, with D maybe TRBD2 (6 bases). Trimming took 2 bases from V and 0 from J, leaving 16 bases between them. The germline V gene encodes CDR1 SGHRS and CDR2 YFSETQ. This CDR3 is built from 17 residues. Written as DNA, the CDR3 is TGCGCCAGCAGCTTACGCCGAAGTGCGGGAAGCACAGATACGCAGTATTTT. It encodes CASSLRRSAGSTDTQYF.

This clonotype was counted ten times or more. The chain links TRBV3-1 to TRBJ2-2, with 8 bases identical to TRBD1. Trimming at V came to 3 bases and at J to 1 base, leaving 4 bases not matched to a gene. The germline V gene encodes CDR1 LGHDT and CDR2 YNNKEL (reference sequence). The CDR3 totals 16 residues. The CDR3 bases are TGTGCCAGCAGCCATTCCGGGACAGGGAACACCGGGGAGCTGTTTTTT. Amino acid sequence: CASSHSGTGNTGELFF.

This clonotype appeared once. The CDR3 here is CASSPSPDPGHPDGYTF. CDR3 in DNA: TGTGCCAGCAGCCCCTCTCCAGATCCGGGACATCCGGATGGCTACACCTTC. This chain joins TRBV13 and TRBJ1-2; D may be TRBD1 (6 bases). Germline loops: CDR1 PRHDT, CDR2 FYEKMQ (reference sequence). Trimming removed 5 bases at V and 6 bases at J, with 25 bases between. The CDR3 is 17 residues long.

Points on this clonotype: A much larger clone differs by one base, so this may be a read error. The chain is built from TRBV12-3 or TRBV12-4 and TRBJ2-1; D not certain. CDR3 length: 16 residues. The DNA for the CDR3 is TGTGCCAGCAGTTTAGCGGGGAACCCTCGAGACAATGAGCAGATCTTC. This sequence encodes CASSLAGNPRDNEQIF.

This chain links TRBV7-2 with TRBJ2-7, with 10 nucleotides matching TRBD2. The CDR3 extends over 16 amino acids. The junction had 5 bases not matched to a gene; V was cut back by 1 base and J by 2 bases. The germline V gene has CDR1 SGHTA and CDR2 FQGNSA. CDR3 DNA: TGTGCCAGCAGCTTAGATAGGACTAGCGGAGCCTACGAGCAGTACTTC. Its protein product is CASSLDRTSGAYEQYF.

The V and J genes are TRBV12-3 or TRBV12-4 and TRBJ2-1; 10 nucleotides line up with TRBD2. Germline trimming cut 7 bases from V and 6 bases from J; bases unmatched to any gene: 9. The CDR3 extends over 15 amino acids. CDR3 sequence: CASTEGLAQFNEQFF. For the CDR3, the DNA is TGTGCCAGCACCGAGGGACTAGCGCAATTCAATGAGCAGTTCTTC.

V is TRBV28 and J is TRBJ2-1; no clear D. V was trimmed by 7 bases and J by 1 base, leaving 11 bases between them. Germline CDR1 and CDR2: MDHEN and SYDVKM. The CDR3 has 14 amino acids. This CDR3 is CASKAPGSYNEQFF. CDR3 DNA: TGTGCCAGCAAAGCCCCAGGATCCTACAATGAGCAGTTCTTC. Full variable domain (outside the CDR3, taken from reference TRBV28 and TRBJ2-1): DVKVTQSSRYLVKRTGEKVFLECVQDMDHENMFWYRQDPGLGLRLIYFSYDVKMKEKGDIPEGYSVSREKKERFSLILESASTNQTSMYLCASKAPGSYNEQFFGPGTRLTVL.

The chain couples TRBV20-1 to TRBJ1-1; tentatively, D is TRBD1 (6 bases). V lost 7 bases to trimming and J lost 4 bases, with 13 bases between them. This CDR3 spans 12 amino acids. CDR1 is DFQATT, CDR2 SNEGSKA, per germline (reference sequence). CDR3 loop: CSGIGGTTEAFF. The CDR3, as DNA: TGCAGTGGTATAGGGGGGACCACTGAAGCTTTCTTT.